The rows below give T cell receptor beta chains drawn from one sample of a study of cytomegalovirus exposure and HLA in healthy donors. The assay was immunoSEQ multiplex PCR, and TCRdb's table has in-frame clones only and misses some. The data contain some 270,000 clones, 80% of them seen just once; the ten biggest clones take up about 0.28%. The sample comprised PBMCs. These receptor sequences come from a girl aged 2-10 years in good health and CMV-seronegative. CDR3s include the opening cysteine and the closing phenylalanine or tryptophan. A D gene is named only where the DNA matches it firmly. Clone size is not always given. Where it is, it says once, few, many or a class for expanded clones.

few,-,TRBV7-9,TRBJ2-3,TGTGCCAGCAGTGAGCATAGCACAGATACGCAGTATTTT,CASSEHSTDTQYF
-,-,TRBV7-3,TRBJ2-5,TGTGCCAGCAGCTTAACGGCGGCTAGCCAAGAGACCCAGTACTTC,CASSLTAASQETQYF
-,-,TRBV2,TRBJ2-3,TGTGCCAGCAAAAAGCAGGGTTCTAGCACAGATACGCAGTATTTT,CASKKQGSSTDTQYF
once,TRBD1,TRBV11-1,TRBJ1-2,TGTGCCAGCAGCTTAGGACAGGGGAGAGCTAACTATGGCTACACCTTC,CASSLGQGRANYGYTF
-,-,TRBV5-1,TRBJ2-2,TGCGCCAGCAGCTTGGCAGGGTTCGGCGGGGAGCTGTTTTTT,CASSLAGFGGELFF
-,-,TRBV27,TRBJ2-7,TGTGCCAGCAGTTCACAGGGTGGGCAGTACTTC,CASSSQGGQYF
-,-,TRBV2,TRBJ2-3,TGTGCCAGCAGTGAAGCGGGCAGGGTGGGGGATACGCAGTATTTT,CASSEAGRVGDTQYF
once,TRBD1,TRBV7-9,TRBJ2-7,TGTGCCAGCAGCCCATACCGGGACAGAAGATACGAGCAGTACTTC,CASSPYRDRRYEQYF
-,TRBD1,TRBV4-1,TRBJ1-2,TGCGCCAGCAGCCGACCCAGGAGGGGGCTCGGCTATGGCTACACCTTC,CASSRPRRGLGYGYTF
-,TRBD1,TRBV2,TRBJ2-7,TGTGCCAGCAGTGCACCGGGACAGGGGGCCTACGAGCAGTACTTC,CASSAPGQGAYEQYF
-,TRBD1,TRBV27,TRBJ1-5,TGTGCCACCTCTAGACAGGGGGTGACTCAGCCCCAGCATTTT,CATSRQGVTQPQHF
-,TRBD1,TRBV19,TRBJ2-6,TGTGCCAGTAGTTCGACAGGGTTGTACTCTGGGGCCAACGTCCTGACTTTC,CASSSTGLYSGANVLTF
-,-,TRBV27,TRBJ2-7,TGTGCCAGCATCCAATCCCCGAAGGACAGCTTCTACGAGCAGTACTTC,CASIQSPKDSFYEQYF
-,TRBD1,TRBV7-3,TRBJ1-1,TGTGCCAGCAGCCCACAAAACAGGGGGCTTCACACTGAAGCTTTCTTT,CASSPQNRGLHTEAFF
-,TRBD1,TRBV19,TRBJ2-7,TGTGCCAGTAGCCGCCTCGGAGGGACAGGGCTCTACGAGCAGTACTTC,CASSRLGGTGLYEQYF
-,-,TRBV4-1,TRBJ1-2,TGCGCCAGCAGCCAAGTAGGCGCAGATTCGGGTGGCTACACCTTC,CASSQVGADSGGYTF
-,-,TRBV5-1,TRBJ1-6,TGCGCCAGCAGCTTGCAGGGGAATAATTCACCCCTCCACTTT,CASSLQGNNSPLHF
once,TRBD2,TRBV7-2,TRBJ2-3,TGTGCCAGCAGCCGAAAGACTAGCGAAATGCTTCCCACGGATACGCAGTATTTT,CASSRKTSEMLPTDTQYF
-,-,TRBV6-1,TRBJ2-7,TGTGCCAGCAGTGAAGCGCTCGGACAACACGAGCAGTACTTC,CASSEALGQHEQYF
-,-,TRBV2,TRBJ2-7,TGTGCCAGCAGTGCTCGTCTCTACGAGCAGTACTTC,CASSARLYEQYF
-,TRBD1,TRBV5-1,TRBJ2-7,TGCGCCAGCAGCTACTCGGGACAGGGCTACGAGCAGTACTTC,CASSYSGQGYEQYF
-,-,TRBV25-1,TRBJ2-7,TGTGCCAGCAGTGAACACAACTCCTACGAGCAGTACTTC,CASSEHNSYEQYF
-,TRBD2,TRBV2,TRBJ2-7,TGTGCCAGCAGTGGACTAGCGGATTCCTACGAGCAGTACTTC,CASSGLADSYEQYF
-,-,TRBV18,TRBJ2-7,TGTGCCAGCTCACCATCCAGGGCGGACGAGCAGTACTTC,CASSPSRADEQYF
few,TRBD2,TRBV11-2,TRBJ2-4,TGTGCCAGCAGCTTCACGGGGGGCATTCAGTACTTC,CASSFTGGIQYF
once,TRBD2,TRBV29-1,TRBJ2-1,TGCAGCGTTGTAATCGGGTCGACTAGCGCCGAGCAGTTCTTC,CSVVIGSTSAEQFF
-,TRBD1,TRBV7-3,TRBJ1-2,TGTGCCAGCAGCTTACGGCCGGGACAGGGGTATGGCTACACCTTC,CASSLRPGQGYGYTF
-,TRBD2,TRBV5-4,TRBJ2-7,TGTGCCAGCAGCTTAGCGGGAGGGCCTGATCGGCAGTACTTC,CASSLAGGPDRQYF
-,TRBD1,TRBV19,TRBJ1-2,TGTGCCAGTAGTGTGGACAGGGGGCTCGGCTACACCTTC,CASSVDRGLGYTF
few,-,TRBV30,TRBJ1-2,TGTGCCTGGACTCGCCCCCCGGGGTCAGGCTATGGCTACACCTTC,CAWTRPPGSGYGYTF
-,-,TRBV28,TRBJ2-7,TGTGCCAGCAGTCACGGACCGTACACAGGACAGAGCTCCTACGAGCAGTACTTC,CASSHGPYTGQSSYEQYF
few,-,TRBV6-1,TRBJ2-2,TGTGCCAGCAGTGACAGGGTCGCCGGGGAGCTGTTTTTT,CASSDRVAGELFF
-,TRBD2,TRBV5-1,TRBJ2-7,TGCGCCAGCAGAAAGCGGGAGGGGTACGAGCAGTACTTC,CASRKREGYEQYF
-,-,TRBV28,TRBJ1-6,TGTGCCAGCAGTTTATGGGGGGGGCTGGGTTCACCCCTCCACTTT,CASSLWGGLGSPLHF
-,-,TRBV2,TRBJ2-7,TGTGCCAGCAGTGAAGAGTTAGTGATCTACGAGCAGTACTTC,CASSEELVIYEQYF
-,-,TRBV6-5,TRBJ1-3,TGTGCCAGCAGTTACGGTGCCCCCCGGGGAAACACCATATATTTT,CASSYGAPRGNTIYF
-,TRBD2,TRBV4-1,TRBJ2-3,TGCGCCAGCAGCCTGGGACTAGCGGGGCGACCTAGCACAGATACGCAGTATTTT,CASSLGLAGRPSTDTQYF
once,TRBD2,TRBV6-5,TRBJ2-7,TGTGCCAGCAGATTATCTAGCGGGAATCCCCAACAGTACTTC,CASRLSSGNPQQYF
once,TRBD2,TRBV19,TRBJ2-3,TGTGCCAGTAGGCCGGGACTAGCGGGGGGGCCAGATACGCAGTATTTT,CASRPGLAGGPDTQYF
once,-,TRBV7-2,TRBJ2-7,TGTGCCAGCAGCGCGCACAGGGCTTCCTACGAGCAGTACTTC,CASSAHRASYEQYF
-,-,TRBV9,TRBJ2-5,TGTGCCAGCAGCGTAGCACCTGAGGCGGAGACCCAGTACTTC,CASSVAPEAETQYF
few,-,TRBV28,TRBJ1-6,TGTGCCAGCAGTTTTAATGGAGGAAATTCACCCCTCCACTTT,CASSFNGGNSPLHF
-,TRBD2,TRBV6-5,TRBJ2-1,TGTGCCAGCAGTTACTCGTACACTAGCGGGGGGGCCGGGCAGTTCTTC,CASSYSYTSGGAGQFF
-,TRBD1,TRBV10-3,TRBJ1-2,TGTGCCATCACCGGCCAAACCGGGACAGCTAACTATGGCTACACCTTC,CAITGQTGTANYGYTF
once,-,TRBV7-3,TRBJ2-1,TGTGCCAGCAGCTTAAAAGGGGGCAATGAGCAGTTCTTC,CASSLKGGNEQFF
-,-,TRBV12-5,TRBJ2-7,TGTGCTAGTGGTTTCGGGGGTCCCTACGAGCAGTACTTC,CASGFGGPYEQYF
-,TRBD2,TRBV15,TRBJ2-1,TGTGCCACCAGCAGAGACCTAGGAGCGGGGGAATACAATGAGCAGTTCTTC,CATSRDLGAGEYNEQFF
-,TRBD2,TRBV6-5,TRBJ2-7,TGTGCCAGCAGTTACAGTTCTAGCGGAGTCTACGAGCAGTACTTC,CASSYSSSGVYEQYF
-,-,TRBV6-5,TRBJ1-1,TGTGCCAGCAGTTACTCGACAGGGAACACTGAAGCTTTCTTT,CASSYSTGNTEAFF